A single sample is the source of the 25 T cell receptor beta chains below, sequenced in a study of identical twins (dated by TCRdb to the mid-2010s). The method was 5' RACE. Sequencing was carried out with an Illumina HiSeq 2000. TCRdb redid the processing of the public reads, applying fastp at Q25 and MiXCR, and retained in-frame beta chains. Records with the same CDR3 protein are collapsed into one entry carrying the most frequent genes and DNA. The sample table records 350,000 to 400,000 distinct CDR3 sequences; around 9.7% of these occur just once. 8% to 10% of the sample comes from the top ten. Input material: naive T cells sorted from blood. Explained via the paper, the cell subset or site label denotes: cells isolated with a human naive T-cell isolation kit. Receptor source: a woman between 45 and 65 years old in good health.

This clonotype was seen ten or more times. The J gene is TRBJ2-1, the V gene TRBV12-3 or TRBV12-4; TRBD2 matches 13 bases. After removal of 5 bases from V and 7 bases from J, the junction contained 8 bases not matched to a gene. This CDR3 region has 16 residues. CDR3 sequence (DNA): TGTGCCAGCAGTCCCCCTGGACTAGCGGGAGTTAATGAGCAGTTCTTC. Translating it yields CASSPPGLAGVNEQFF.

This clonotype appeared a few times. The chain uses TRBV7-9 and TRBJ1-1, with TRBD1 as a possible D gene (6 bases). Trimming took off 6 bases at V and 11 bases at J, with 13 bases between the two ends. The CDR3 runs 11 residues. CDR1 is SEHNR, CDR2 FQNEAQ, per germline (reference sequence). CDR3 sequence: CASRNTGRAFF. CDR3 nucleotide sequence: TGTGCCAGCAGAAACACAGGGAGGGCTTTCTTT.

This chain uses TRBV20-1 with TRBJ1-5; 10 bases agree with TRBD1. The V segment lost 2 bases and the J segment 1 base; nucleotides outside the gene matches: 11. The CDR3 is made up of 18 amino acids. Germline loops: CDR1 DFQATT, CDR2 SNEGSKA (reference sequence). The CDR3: CSARRWDRGIESNQPQHF. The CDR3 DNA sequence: TGCAGTGCTAGAAGATGGGACAGGGGAATTGAGAGCAATCAGCCCCAGCATTTT.

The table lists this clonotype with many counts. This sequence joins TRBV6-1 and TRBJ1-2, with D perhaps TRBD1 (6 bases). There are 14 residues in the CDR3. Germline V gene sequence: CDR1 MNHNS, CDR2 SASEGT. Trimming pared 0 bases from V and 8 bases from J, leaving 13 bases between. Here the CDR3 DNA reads TGTGCCAGCAGTGAAGCGCAGGGGACGGGAGGCTACACCTTC. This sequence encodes CASSEAQGTGGYTF.

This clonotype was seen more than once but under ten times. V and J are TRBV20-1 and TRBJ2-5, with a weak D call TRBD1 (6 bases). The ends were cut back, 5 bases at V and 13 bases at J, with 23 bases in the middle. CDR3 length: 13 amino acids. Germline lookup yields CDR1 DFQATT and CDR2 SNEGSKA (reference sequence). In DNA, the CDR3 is TGCAGTGCTGGAAAGGACAGTGGTCTAGGGGTGTACTTC. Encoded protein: CSAGKDSGLGVYF.

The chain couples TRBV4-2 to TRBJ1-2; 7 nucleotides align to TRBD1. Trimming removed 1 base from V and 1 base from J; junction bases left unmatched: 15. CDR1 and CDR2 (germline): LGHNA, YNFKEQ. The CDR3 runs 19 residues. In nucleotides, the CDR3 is TGTGCCAGCAGCCAAGGTCGCTGGACAGGCCGGAGTTTTAACTATGGCTACACCTTC. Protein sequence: CASSQGRWTGRSFNYGYTF.

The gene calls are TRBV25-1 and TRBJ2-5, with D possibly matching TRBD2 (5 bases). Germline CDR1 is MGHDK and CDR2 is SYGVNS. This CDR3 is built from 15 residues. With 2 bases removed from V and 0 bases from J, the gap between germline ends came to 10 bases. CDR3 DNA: TGTGCCAGCAGTGAAGGGAGTCGGAACCAAGAGACCCAGTACTTC. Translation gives CASSEGSRNQETQYF.

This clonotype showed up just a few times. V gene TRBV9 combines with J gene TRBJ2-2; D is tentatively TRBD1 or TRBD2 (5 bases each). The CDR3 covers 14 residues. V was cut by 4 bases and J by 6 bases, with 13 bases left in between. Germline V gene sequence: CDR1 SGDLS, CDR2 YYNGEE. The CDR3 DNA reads TGTGCCAGCAGCTTCAGGGAGAGATCCGGGGAGCTGTTTTTT. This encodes CASSFRERSGELFF.

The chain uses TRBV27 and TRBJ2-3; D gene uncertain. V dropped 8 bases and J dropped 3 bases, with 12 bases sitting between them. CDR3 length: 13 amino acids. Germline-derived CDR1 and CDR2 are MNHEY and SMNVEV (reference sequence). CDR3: CASRVLGTDTQYF. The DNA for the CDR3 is TGTGCCAGCCGGGTACTCGGGACAGATACGCAGTATTTT.

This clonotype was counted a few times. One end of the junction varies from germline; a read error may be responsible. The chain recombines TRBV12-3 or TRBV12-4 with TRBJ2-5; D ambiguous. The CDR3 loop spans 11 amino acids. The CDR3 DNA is TGTGCCAGCAGTTTGGGTCTCATTATTTCCTTC. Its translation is CASSLGLIISF.

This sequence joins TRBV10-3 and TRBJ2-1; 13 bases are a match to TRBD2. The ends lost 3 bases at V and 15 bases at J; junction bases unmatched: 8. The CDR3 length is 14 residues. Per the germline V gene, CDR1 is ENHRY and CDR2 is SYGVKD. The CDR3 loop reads CAISEGLAGVNWFF. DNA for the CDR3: TGTGCCATCAGTGAAGGACTAGCGGGAGTCAATTGGTTCTTC.

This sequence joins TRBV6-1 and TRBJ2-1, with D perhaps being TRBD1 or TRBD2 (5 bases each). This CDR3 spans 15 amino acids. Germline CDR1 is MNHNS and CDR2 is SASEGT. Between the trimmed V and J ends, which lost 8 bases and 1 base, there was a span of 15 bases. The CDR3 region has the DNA TGTGCCAGCGGCCGGGACGGTCAGTCCTACAATGAGCAGTTCTTC. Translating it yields CASGRDGQSYNEQFF.

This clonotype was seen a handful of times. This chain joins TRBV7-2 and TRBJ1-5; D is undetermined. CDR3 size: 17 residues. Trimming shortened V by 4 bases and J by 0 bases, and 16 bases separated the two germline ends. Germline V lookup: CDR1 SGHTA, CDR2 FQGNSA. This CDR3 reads CASSSAPVQYSNQPQHF. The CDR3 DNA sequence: TGTGCCAGCAGCTCCGCCCCGGTGCAATATAGCAATCAGCCCCAGCATTTT. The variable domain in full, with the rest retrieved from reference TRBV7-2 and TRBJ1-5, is GAGVSQSPSNKVTEKGKDVELRCDPISGHTALYWYRQSLGQGLEFLIYFQGNSAPDKSGLPSDRFSAERTGGSVSTLTIQRTQQEDSAVYLCASSSAPVQYSNQPQHFGDGTRLSIL.

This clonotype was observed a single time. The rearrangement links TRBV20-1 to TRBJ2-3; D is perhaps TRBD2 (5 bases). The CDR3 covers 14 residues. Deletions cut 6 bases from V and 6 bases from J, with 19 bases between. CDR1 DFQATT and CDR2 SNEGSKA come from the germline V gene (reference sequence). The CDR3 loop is CSAPTGSAADTQYF. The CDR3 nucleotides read TGCAGTGCCCCGACGGGTAGCGCCGCGGATACGCAGTATTTT.

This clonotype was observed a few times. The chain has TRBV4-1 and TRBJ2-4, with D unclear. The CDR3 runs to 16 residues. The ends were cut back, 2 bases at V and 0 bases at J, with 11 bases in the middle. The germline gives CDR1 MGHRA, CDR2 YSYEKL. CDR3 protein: CASSQSQTLAKNIQYF. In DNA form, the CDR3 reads TGCGCCAGCAGCCAATCACAGACTCTAGCCAAAAACATTCAGTACTTC.

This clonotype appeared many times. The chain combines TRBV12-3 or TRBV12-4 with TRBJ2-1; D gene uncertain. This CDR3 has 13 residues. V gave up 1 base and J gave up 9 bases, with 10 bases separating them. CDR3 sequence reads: CASSLGGFGEQFF. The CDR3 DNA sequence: TGTGCCAGCAGTTTAGGCGGATTCGGTGAGCAGTTCTTC.

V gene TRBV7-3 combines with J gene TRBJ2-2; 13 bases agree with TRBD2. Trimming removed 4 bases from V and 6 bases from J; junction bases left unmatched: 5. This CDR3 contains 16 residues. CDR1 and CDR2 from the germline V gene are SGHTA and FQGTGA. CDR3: CASSSRLAGGAGELFF. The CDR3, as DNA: TGTGCCAGCAGCTCCCGACTAGCGGGAGGAGCCGGGGAGCTGTTTTTT.

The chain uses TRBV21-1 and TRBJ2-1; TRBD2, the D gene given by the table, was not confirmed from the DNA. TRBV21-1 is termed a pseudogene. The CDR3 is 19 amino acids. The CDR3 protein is CASSKCPSDLPYFYNEQFF. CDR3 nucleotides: TGTGCCAGCAGCAAATGCCCCTCCGACCTACCATACTTCTACAATGAGCAGTTCTTC.

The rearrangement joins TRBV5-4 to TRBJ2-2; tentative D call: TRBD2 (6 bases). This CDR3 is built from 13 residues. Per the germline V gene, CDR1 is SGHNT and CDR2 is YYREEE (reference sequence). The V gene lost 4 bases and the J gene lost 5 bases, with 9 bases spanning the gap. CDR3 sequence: CASSVEGTGELFF. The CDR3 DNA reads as TGTGCCAGCAGCGTGGAGGGGACCGGGGAGCTGTTTTTT.

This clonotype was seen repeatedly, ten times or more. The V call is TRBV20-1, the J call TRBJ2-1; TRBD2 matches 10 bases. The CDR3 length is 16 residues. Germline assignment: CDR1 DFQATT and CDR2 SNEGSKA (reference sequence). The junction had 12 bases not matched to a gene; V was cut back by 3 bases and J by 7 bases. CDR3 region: CSARLTEREGQNEQFF. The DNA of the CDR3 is TGCAGTGCTAGGTTAACAGAGCGGGAGGGCCAAAATGAGCAGTTCTTC.

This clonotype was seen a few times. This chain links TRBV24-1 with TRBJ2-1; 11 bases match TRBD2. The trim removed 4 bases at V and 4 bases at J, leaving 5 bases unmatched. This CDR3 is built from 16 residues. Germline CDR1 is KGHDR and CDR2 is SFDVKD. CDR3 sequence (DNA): TGTGCCACCAGTGACCCGACTAGCGGGGATTACAATGAGCAGTTCTTC. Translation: CATSDPTSGDYNEQFF.

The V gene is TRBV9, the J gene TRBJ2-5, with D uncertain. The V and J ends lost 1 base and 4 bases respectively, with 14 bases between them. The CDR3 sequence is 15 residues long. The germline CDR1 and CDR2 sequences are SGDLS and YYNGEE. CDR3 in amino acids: CASSVTSRLAETQYF. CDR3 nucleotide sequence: TGTGCCAGCAGCGTAACTTCGAGATTGGCAGAGACCCAGTACTTC.

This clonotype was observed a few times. The DNA for the CDR3 is TGTGCCACCAGTTCTCCTGGCCGGGGGGTTGAGCAGTTCTTC. Amino acids: CATSSPGRGVEQFF. V usage is TRBV24-1 and J usage is TRBJ2-1; 7 positions match TRBD2. The V gene end was trimmed by 6 bases and the J gene end by 9 bases; junction bases not matched to a gene: 10. This CDR3 has 14 residues. From germline, CDR1 is KGHDR and CDR2 SFDVKD.

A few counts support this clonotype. The CDR3 loop reads CASSPKDRQIAKNIQYF. For the CDR3, the DNA is TGTGCCAGCAGCCCCAAGGACAGACAAATAGCCAAAAACATTCAGTACTTC. The chain is built from TRBV11-2 and TRBJ2-4; possibly TRBD1 for D (6 bases). The CDR3 is 17 residues long. Germline assignment: CDR1 SGHAT and CDR2 FQNNGV. V was shortened by 5 bases and J by 0 bases, with 17 bases between the two germline ends.

CDR3 in amino acids: CSVSGQGTYEQYF. The CDR3 DNA reads TGCAGCGTCTCAGGACAGGGCACCTACGAGCAGTACTTC. The chain combines TRBV29-1 with TRBJ2-7; the match to TRBD1 covers 8 bases. CDR3 size: 13 residues. The V segment lost 6 bases and the J segment 2 bases; nucleotides outside the gene matches: 6. The germline V gene has CDR1 SQVTM and CDR2 ANQGSEA.